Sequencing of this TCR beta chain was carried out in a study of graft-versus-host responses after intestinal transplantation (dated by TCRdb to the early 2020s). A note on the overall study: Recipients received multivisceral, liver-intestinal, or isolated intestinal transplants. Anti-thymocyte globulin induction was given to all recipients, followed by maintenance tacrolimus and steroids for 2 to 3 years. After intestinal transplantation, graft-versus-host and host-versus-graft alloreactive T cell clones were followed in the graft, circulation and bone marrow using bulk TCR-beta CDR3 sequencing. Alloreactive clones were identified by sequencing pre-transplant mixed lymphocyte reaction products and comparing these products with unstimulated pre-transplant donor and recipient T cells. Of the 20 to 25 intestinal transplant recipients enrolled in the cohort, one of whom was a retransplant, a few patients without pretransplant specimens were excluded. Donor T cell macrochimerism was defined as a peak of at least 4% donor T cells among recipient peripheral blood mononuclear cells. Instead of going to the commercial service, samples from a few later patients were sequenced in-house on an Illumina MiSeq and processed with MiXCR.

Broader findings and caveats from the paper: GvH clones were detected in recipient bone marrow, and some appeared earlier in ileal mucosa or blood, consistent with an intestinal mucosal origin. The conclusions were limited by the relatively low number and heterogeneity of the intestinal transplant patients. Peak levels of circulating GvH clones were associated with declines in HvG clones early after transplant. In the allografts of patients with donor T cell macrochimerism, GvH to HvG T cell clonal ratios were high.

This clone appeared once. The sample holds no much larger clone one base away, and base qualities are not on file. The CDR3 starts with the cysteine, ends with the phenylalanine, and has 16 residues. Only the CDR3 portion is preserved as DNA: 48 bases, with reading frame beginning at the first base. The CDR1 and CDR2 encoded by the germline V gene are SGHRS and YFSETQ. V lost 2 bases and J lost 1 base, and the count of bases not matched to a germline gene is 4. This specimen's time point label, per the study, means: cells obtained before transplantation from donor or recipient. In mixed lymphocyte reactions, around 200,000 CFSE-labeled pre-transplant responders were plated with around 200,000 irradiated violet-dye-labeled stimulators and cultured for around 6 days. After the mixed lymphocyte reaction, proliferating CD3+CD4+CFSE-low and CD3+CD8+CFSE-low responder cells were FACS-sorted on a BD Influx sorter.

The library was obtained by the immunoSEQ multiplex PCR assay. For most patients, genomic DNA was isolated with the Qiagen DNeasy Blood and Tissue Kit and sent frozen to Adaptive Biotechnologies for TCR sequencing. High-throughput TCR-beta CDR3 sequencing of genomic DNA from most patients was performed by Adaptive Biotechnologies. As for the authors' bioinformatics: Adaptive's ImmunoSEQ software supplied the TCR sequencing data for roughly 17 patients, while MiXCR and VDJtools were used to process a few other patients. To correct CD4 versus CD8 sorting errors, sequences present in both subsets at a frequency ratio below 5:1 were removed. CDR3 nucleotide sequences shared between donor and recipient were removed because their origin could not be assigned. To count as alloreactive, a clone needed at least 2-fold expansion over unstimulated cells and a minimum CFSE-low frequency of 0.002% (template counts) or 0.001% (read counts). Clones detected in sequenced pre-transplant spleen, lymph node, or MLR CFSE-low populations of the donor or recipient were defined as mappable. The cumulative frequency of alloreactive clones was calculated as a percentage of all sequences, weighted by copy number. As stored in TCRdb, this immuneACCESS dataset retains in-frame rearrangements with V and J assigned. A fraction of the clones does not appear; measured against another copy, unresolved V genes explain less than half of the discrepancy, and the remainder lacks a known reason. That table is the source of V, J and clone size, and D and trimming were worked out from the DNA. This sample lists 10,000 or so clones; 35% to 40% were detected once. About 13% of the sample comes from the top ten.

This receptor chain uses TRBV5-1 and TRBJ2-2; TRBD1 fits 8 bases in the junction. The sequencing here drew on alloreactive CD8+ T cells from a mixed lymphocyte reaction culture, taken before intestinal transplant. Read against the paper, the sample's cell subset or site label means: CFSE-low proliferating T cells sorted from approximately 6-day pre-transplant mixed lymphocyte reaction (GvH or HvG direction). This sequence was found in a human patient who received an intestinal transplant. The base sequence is TGCGCCAGCAGCTTCCGGACAGGGTGGAACACCGGGGAGCTGTTTTTT. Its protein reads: CASSFRTGWNTGELFF. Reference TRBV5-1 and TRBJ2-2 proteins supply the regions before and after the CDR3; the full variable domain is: KAGVTQTPRYLIKTRGQQVTLSCSPISGHRSVSWYQQTPGQGLQFLFEYFSETQRNKGNFPGRFSGRQFSNSRSEMNVSTLELGDSALYLCASSFRTGWNTGELFFGEGSRLTVL.